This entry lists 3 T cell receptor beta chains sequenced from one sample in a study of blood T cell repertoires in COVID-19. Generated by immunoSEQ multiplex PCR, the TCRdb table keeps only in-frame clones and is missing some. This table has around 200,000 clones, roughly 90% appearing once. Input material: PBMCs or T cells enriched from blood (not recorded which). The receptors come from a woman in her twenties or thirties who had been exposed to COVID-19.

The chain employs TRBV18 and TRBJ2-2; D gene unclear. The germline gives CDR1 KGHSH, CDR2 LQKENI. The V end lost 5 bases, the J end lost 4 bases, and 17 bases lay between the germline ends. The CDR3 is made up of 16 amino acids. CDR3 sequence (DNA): TGTGCCAGCTCAACCATCGAAAGAGACACCACCGGGGAGCTGTTTTTT. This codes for CASSTIERDTTGELFF. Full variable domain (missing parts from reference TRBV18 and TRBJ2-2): NAGVMQNPRHLVRRRGQEARLRCSPMKGHSHVYWYRQLPEEGLKFMVYLQKENIIDESGMPKERFSAEFPKEGPSILRIQQVVRGDSAAYFCASSTIERDTTGELFFGEGSRLTVL.

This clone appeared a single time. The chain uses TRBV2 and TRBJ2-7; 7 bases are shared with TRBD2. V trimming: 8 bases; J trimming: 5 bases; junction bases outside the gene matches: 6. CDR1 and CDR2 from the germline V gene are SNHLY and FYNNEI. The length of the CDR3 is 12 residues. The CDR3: CASLGGFDEQYF. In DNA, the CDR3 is TGTGCCAGCCTCGGGGGGTTCGACGAGCAGTACTTC.

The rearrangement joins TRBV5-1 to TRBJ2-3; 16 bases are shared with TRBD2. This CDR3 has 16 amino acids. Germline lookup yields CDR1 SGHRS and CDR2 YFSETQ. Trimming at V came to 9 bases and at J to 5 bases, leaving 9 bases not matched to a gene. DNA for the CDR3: TGCGCCACCCGAGGGACTAGCGGGGGGGCCCGAGATACGCAGTATTTT. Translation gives CATRGTSGGARDTQYF.